Listed below are T cell receptor beta chains from one sample, sequenced in a study of cytomegalovirus exposure and HLA in healthy donors. The method was immunoSEQ multiplex PCR; TCRdb's version includes in-frame clones alone and lacks a portion of them. The sample holds 100,000 or so clones; around 85% are singletons and the top ten take about 4.9%. Sequencing input: PBMCs. The receptors were sampled from a man aged 35 to 55 in good health and CMV-seropositive. Both conserved end residues are part of each CDR3. D genes are given only for firm matches. Only some rows state a clone size, as once, few, many or a class for expanded clones.

J gene	D gene	clone size	V gene	CDR3 DNA	CDR3 protein
TRBJ2-3	TRBD2	NA	TRBV11-3	TGTGCCAGCAGCTTGACCGGGACTAGCGGGAATCTTTTAGATACGCAGTATTTT	CASSLTGTSGNLLDTQYF
TRBJ1-1	TRBD1	NA	TRBV9	TGTGCCAGCAGCCGGCAACCCGACAGGGGGCGCACTGAAGCTTTCTTT	CASSRQPDRGRTEAFF
TRBJ1-1	NA	NA	TRBV5-5	TGTGCCAGCAGCTTGGACCAGGGGAACACTGAAGCTTCCTTT	CASSLDQGNTEASF
TRBJ2-5	TRBD2	NA	TRBV11-2	TGTGCCAGCAGCTTAATTGGCGGGAGTGGAGAGACCCAGTACTTC	CASSLIGGSGETQYF
TRBJ2-3	NA	NA	TRBV2	TGTGCCAGCAGTGAATCTAGCGTGGCAGATACGCAGTATTTT	CASSESSVADTQYF
TRBJ2-7	TRBD1	NA	TRBV2	TGTGCCAGCAGTGCGGACAGGGACTCCTACGAGCAGTACTTC	CASSADRDSYEQYF
TRBJ2-1	TRBD2	NA	TRBV6-5	TGTGCCAGCAGCCTAGCGGCCAGCTCCTACAATGAGCAGTTCTTC	CASSLAASSYNEQFF
TRBJ1-4	TRBD1	once	TRBV5-6	TGTGCCAGCAGCTCATCCGGGACAGGGTGGGAAAAACTGTTTTTT	CASSSSGTGWEKLFF
TRBJ2-1	NA	NA	TRBV7-6	TGTGCCAGCAGCTGGACCAAAGAGGGTGAGCAGTTCTTC	CASSWTKEGEQFF
TRBJ2-1	NA	NA	TRBV19	TGTGCCAGTAGTCCAGTAGCGGCAAGCTCCTACAATGAGCAGTTCTTC	CASSPVAASSYNEQFF
TRBJ2-1	NA	NA	TRBV11-2	TGTGCCAGCAGCTTAGGTGGGGCTAATGAGCAGTTCTTC	CASSLGGANEQFF
TRBJ2-3	NA	NA	TRBV6-5	TGTGCCAGCAGTTACTCGGCCAGGACAGATACGCAGTATTTT	CASSYSARTDTQYF
TRBJ2-1	NA	NA	TRBV7-9	TGTGCCAGCAGCAGCGAGGAGGGCGGGCATGAGCAGTTCTTC	CASSSEEGGHEQFF
TRBJ1-5	NA	few	TRBV5-8	TGTGCCAGCAGGTCCAGGGGAATTGGTCAGCCCCAGCATTTT	CASRSRGIGQPQHF
TRBJ1-6	NA	NA	TRBV30	TGTGCCTGGAGTGTCGGACATGGAGGGTATAATTCACCCCTCCACTTT	CAWSVGHGGYNSPLHF
TRBJ1-1	TRBD1	NA	TRBV9	TGTGCCAGCAGCTTAGACAGGGGTACGGGCGAAGCTTTCTTT	CASSLDRGTGEAFF
TRBJ2-3	TRBD1	NA	TRBV27	TGTGCCAGCAGTCCCCGGGACAGTCTCACAGATACGCAGTATTTT	CASSPRDSLTDTQYF
TRBJ2-1	TRBD2	NA	TRBV5-1	TGCGCCAGCATCCCCCCCGGGGGGGATGAGCAGTTCTTC	CASIPPGGDEQFF
TRBJ2-7	NA	NA	TRBV2	TGTGCCAGCAGTCTCGGGATGGTCTCCTACGAGCAGTACTTC	CASSLGMVSYEQYF
TRBJ1-4	TRBD1	NA	TRBV5-1	TGCGCCAGCAGCCGAACAGGGGGCGGGGGTGAAAAACTGTTTTTT	CASSRTGGGGEKLFF
TRBJ1-5	TRBD1	few	TRBV30	TGTGCCTGGAAGGGACAGTCTAGCAATCAGCCCCAGCATTTT	CAWKGQSSNQPQHF
TRBJ2-1	TRBD2	NA	TRBV10-3	TGTGCCATCAATAGTGGGAGGGCCGGGGGAGAGCAGTTCTTC	CAINSGRAGGEQFF
TRBJ2-5	TRBD2	NA	TRBV5-1	TGCGCCAGCAGCTTGGAACTAGCGAGTGGAGAGACCCAGTACTTC	CASSLELASGETQYF
TRBJ1-4	NA	NA	TRBV6-1	TGTGCCAGCAGTCCGTCGGGGGGCCGGGAAAAACTGTTTTTT	CASSPSGGREKLFF
TRBJ1-5	TRBD1	NA	TRBV19	TGTGCCAGTAGTGGAAGGACAGGCCCAAGCAATCAGCCCCAGCATTTT	CASSGRTGPSNQPQHF
TRBJ1-1	TRBD1	NA	TRBV15	TGTGCCACCAGCATATCAACAGGGGCAGATGAAGCTTTCTTT	CATSISTGADEAFF
TRBJ1-1	NA	NA	TRBV4-1	TGCGCCAGCAGCCAAGATTGGATGGAGTGGGCTGAAGCTTTCTTT	CASSQDWMEWAEAFF
TRBJ1-1	TRBD1	once	TRBV19	TGTGCCAGTAGTAACAGGGGGGAGACTGAAGCTTTCTTT	CASSNRGETEAFF
TRBJ2-2	TRBD1	few	TRBV9	TGTGCCAGCAGCGGGACAGGAAAAGGCACCGGGGAGCTGTTTTTT	CASSGTGKGTGELFF
TRBJ2-7	TRBD1	NA	TRBV2	TGTGCCAGCAGTCGGGACAGCTACGAGCAGTACTTC	CASSRDSYEQYF
TRBJ1-1	NA	NA	TRBV28	TGTGCCAGCAGTCCTACAGGCTTCAACACTGAAGCTTTCTTT	CASSPTGFNTEAFF
TRBJ2-3	NA	NA	TRBV5-4	TGTGCCAGCAGCTGGGCTAGGGAGGCGGATACGCAGTATTTT	CASSWAREADTQYF
TRBJ2-3	TRBD2	NA	TRBV4-1	TGCGCCAGCAGCCATTCGGGGGGGACCGGGGATACGCAGTATTTT	CASSHSGGTGDTQYF
TRBJ2-3	TRBD2	NA	TRBV7-9	TGTGCCAGCATCCACGGGGGGGAGGATACGCAGTATTTT	CASIHGGEDTQYF
TRBJ2-1	TRBD2	few	TRBV28	TGTGCCAGCAGGATACGGGAGGGCCGGGTTGAGCAGTTCTTC	CASRIREGRVEQFF
TRBJ2-7	NA	NA	TRBV7-9	TGTTCCAGCAGCACAACCCCCGGGACTGTCCCCTACGAGCAGTACTTC	CSSSTTPGTVPYEQYF
TRBJ1-1	NA	NA	TRBV5-1	TGCGCCAGCAGTCCTCAATTACATTACACTGAAGCTTTCTTT	CASSPQLHYTEAFF
TRBJ2-7	NA	NA	TRBV11-2	TGTGCCAGCAGCTTCGACAGCTACGAGCAGTACTTC	CASSFDSYEQYF
TRBJ1-2	TRBD1	NA	TRBV9	TGTGCCAGCAGCGACCGGGACAGGGCCTACACCTTC	CASSDRDRAYTF
TRBJ2-1	TRBD1	NA	TRBV10-3	TGTGCCATCAGAAGTAGGACAGGGGCCACCTACAATGAGCAGTTCTTC	CAIRSRTGATYNEQFF
TRBJ1-2	TRBD1	few	TRBV30	TGTGCCTGGAGCCGGACAGGGGGCGCGGTGAATGGCTACACCTTC	CAWSRTGGAVNGYTF
TRBJ1-2	TRBD1	once	TRBV28	TGTGCCAGCAGTTTATCCAGGGGGCTCGGTGGCTACACCTTC	CASSLSRGLGGYTF
TRBJ1-1	NA	few	TRBV30	TGTGCCTGGAGTCGGGGTCCTGAGGCTTTCTTT	CAWSRGPEAFF
TRBJ2-1	NA	medium-sized	TRBV5-6	TGTGCCAGCAGCTCTTACAATGAGCAGTTCTTC	CASSSYNEQFF
TRBJ2-3	TRBD2	NA	TRBV5-5	TGTGCCAGCAGCCGCGGGACTAGCGGCACAGATACGCAGTATTTT	CASSRGTSGTDTQYF
TRBJ2-7	NA	NA	TRBV11-3	TGTGCCAGCAGCTTAGGGCCCCAGGGGACCTACGAGCAGTACTTC	CASSLGPQGTYEQYF
TRBJ2-7	NA	once	TRBV4-2	TGTGCCAGCAGCCAAGTGGGGTCAGGGGCATCCTACGAGCAGTACTTC	CASSQVGSGASYEQYF
TRBJ2-7	NA	NA	TRBV11-2	TGTGCCAGCAGCTTATTCGAAGATAGAGCCTACGAGCAGTACTTC	CASSLFEDRAYEQYF
TRBJ1-2	TRBD1	few	TRBV7-8	TGTGCCAGCAGTTTCGGGACAGCCTATGGCTACACCTTC	CASSFGTAYGYTF
TRBJ1-1	TRBD1	NA	TRBV7-6	TGTGCCAGCAGCCCGACAGGGCGCACTGAAGCTTTCTTT	CASSPTGRTEAFF